The 2 T cell receptor beta chains below all came from one sample that was sequenced in a study of persistence of HIV-infected CD4 T cells. Sequencing used immunoSEQ version 4 in survey mode. Here immunoSEQ multiplex PCR was the method, and the copy in TCRdb shows in-frame clones only, minus some. The sample shows roughly 41,000 clones, over 80% of them seen only once. What these receptors recognize is not known. Stimulation used approximately 9.5 ug/mL lysate from CMV-infected fibroblasts. Memory cells lacking CD40L and CD69 with high CD45RO were sorted. Sample: CD4+ T cells sorted from PBMCs after 18-hour stimulation, taken from a patient who received antiretroviral therapy. The receptors here all came from an adult man with HIV who was CMV-seropositive.

This clone was recorded a few times. The chain recombines TRBV5-4 with TRBJ1-6; 8 nucleotides align to TRBD1. V lost 0 bases, J lost 7 bases, and 6 bases stayed unmatched. CDR1 and CDR2 from the germline V gene are SGHNT and YYREEE (reference sequence). This CDR3 is 16 amino acids long. The DNA of the CDR3 is TGTGCCAGCAGCTTGGAGGGACAGGCTCCCAATTCACCCCTCCACTTT. Amino acids: CASSLEGQAPNSPLHF. The full variable domain, rest sourced from reference TRBV5-4 and TRBJ1-6, is ETGVTQSPTHLIKTRGQQVTLRCSSQSGHNTVSWYQQALGQGPQFIFQYYREEENGRGNFPPRFSGLQFPNYSSELNVNALELDDSALYLCASSLEGQAPNSPLHFGNGTRLTVT.

The rearrangement uses TRBV19 and TRBJ2-4; D gene ambiguous. Germline V lookup: CDR1 LNHDA, CDR2 SQIVND (reference sequence). CDR3 size: 14 residues. V was clipped by 0 bases and J by 0 bases, with 3 bases between them. The CDR3 region is CASSIDLAKNIQYF. The DNA for the CDR3 is TGTGCCAGTAGTATAGATTTAGCCAAAAACATTCAGTACTTC.